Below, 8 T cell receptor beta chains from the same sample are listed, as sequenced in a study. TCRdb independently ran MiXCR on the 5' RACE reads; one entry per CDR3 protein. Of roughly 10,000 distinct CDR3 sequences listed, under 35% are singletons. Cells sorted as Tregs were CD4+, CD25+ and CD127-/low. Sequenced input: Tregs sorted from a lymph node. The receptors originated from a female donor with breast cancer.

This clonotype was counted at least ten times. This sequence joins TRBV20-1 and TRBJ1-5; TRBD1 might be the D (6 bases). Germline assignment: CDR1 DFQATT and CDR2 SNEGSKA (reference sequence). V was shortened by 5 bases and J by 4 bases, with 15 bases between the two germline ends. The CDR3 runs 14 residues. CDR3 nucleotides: TGCAGTGCTGACCCCGGGCAGGGGAATCAGCCCCAGCATTTT. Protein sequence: CSADPGQGNQPQHF.

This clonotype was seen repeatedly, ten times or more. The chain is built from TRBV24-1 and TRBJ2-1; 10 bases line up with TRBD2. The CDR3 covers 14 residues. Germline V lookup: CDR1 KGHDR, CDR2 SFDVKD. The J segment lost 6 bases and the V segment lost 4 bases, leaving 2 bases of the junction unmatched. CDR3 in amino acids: CATSDPSGSNEQFF. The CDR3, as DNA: TGTGCCACCAGTGACCCTAGCGGGAGCAATGAGCAGTTCTTC.

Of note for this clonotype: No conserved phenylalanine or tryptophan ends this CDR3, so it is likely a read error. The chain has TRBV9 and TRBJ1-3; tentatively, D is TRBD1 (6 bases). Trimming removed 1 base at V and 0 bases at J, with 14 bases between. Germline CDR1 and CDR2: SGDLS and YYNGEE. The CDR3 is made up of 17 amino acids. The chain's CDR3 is CASSVRPGVVSGNTIYL. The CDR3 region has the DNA TGTGCCAGCAGCGTACGGCCAGGGGTCGTCTCTGGAAACACCATATATCTT.

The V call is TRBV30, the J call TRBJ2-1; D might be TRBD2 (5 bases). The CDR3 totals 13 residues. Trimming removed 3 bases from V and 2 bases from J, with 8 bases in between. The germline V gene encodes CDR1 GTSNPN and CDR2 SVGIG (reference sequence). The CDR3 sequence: CAWRAAPYNEQFF. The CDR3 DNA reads TGTGCCTGGAGAGCGGCGCCCTACAATGAGCAGTTCTTC.

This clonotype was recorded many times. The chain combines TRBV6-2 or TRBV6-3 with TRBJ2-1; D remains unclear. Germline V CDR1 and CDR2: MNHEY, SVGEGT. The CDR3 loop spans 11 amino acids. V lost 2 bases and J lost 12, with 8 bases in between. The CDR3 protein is CASSYGWGQFF. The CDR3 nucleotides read TGTGCCAGCAGTTACGGGTGGGGGCAGTTCTTC.

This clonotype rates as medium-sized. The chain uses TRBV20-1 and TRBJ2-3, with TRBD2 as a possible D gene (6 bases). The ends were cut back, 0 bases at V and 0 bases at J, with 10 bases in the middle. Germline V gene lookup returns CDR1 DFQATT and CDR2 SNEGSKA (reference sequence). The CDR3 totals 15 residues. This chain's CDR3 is CSAREEGTSTDTQYF. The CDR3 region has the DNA TGCAGTGCTAGAGAGGAGGGAACTAGCACAGATACGCAGTATTTT.

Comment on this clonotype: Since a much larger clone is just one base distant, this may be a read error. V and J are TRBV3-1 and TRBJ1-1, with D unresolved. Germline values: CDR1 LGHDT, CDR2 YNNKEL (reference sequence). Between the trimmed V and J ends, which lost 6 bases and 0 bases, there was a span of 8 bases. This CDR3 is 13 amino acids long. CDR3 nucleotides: TGTGCCAGCAGACCCCAGATGAACACTGAAGCTTTCTTT. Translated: CASRPQMNTEAFF.

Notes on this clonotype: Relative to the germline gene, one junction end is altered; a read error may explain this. CDR3: CASRERDESYSEQFF. For the CDR3, the DNA is TGTGCCAGCAGAGAGCGAGACGAGAGTTACAGTGAGCAGTTCTTC. J is TRBJ2-1 and V is TRBV2; D not certain. This CDR3 comprises 15 residues. The germline gives CDR1 SNHLY, CDR2 FYNNEI.